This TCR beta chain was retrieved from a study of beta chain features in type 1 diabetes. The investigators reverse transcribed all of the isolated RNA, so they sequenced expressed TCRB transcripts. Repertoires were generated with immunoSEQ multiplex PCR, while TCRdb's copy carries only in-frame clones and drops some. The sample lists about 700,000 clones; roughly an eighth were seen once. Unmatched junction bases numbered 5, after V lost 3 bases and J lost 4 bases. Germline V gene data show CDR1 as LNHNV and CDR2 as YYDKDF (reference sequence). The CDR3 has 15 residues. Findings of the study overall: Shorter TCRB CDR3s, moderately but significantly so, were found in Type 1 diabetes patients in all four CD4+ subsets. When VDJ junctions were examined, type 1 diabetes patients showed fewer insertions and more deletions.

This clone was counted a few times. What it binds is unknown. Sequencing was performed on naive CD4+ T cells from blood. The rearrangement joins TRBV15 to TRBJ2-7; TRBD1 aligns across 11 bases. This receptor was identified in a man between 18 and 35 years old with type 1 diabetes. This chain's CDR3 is CATSSRTGGRYEQYF. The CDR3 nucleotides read TGTGCCACCAGCAGCCGGACAGGGGGCAGGTACGAGCAGTACTTC.